This TCR beta chain is drawn from a study of type 1 and type 2 diabetes patients. About the research overall: The cohort mixed type 1 diabetes, type 2 diabetes and nondiabetic donors. CD4+ or CD8+ T cells were positively selected from PBMCs with microbeads.

General study points: Some T1D-only expanded clones might appear in more T2D or control samples.

Roughly 10 milliliters of peripheral blood were drawn from each donor. This clonotype was seen repeatedly, ten times or more. Its matching antigen is unknown. Genomic DNA was the PCR template. A primer set of 30 forward and 13 reverse primers amplified the CDR3. TCRdb ran MiXCR on the multiplex PCR reads and lists one entry per CDR3 protein. The data show more than 250,000 distinct CDR3 sequences, with 47% seen just once and roughly 13% held by the top ten. The V gene's germline CDR1 is SGHVS and CDR2 FQNEAQ. The trim removed 5 bases at V and 5 bases at J, leaving 4 bases unmatched. This CDR3 comprises 13 residues.

The clonotype comes from a man in his late teens or twenties with type 2 diabetes. The material sequenced was peripheral blood mononuclear cells (PBMCs). This chain joins TRBV7-8 and TRBJ2-5; 8 positions agree with TRBD1. The CDR3 DNA follows: TGTGCCAGCAGCCCGGACAGGGTTGAGACCCAGTACTTC. Amino acids: CASSPDRVETQYF. Based on the CDR3 plus reference TRBV7-8 and TRBJ2-5, the full variable domain is GAGVSQSPRYKVAKRGQDVALRCDPISGHVSLFWYQQALGQGPEFLTYFQNEAQLDKSGLPSDRFFAERPEGSVSTLKIQRTQQEDSAVYLCASSPDRVETQYFGPGTRLLVL.